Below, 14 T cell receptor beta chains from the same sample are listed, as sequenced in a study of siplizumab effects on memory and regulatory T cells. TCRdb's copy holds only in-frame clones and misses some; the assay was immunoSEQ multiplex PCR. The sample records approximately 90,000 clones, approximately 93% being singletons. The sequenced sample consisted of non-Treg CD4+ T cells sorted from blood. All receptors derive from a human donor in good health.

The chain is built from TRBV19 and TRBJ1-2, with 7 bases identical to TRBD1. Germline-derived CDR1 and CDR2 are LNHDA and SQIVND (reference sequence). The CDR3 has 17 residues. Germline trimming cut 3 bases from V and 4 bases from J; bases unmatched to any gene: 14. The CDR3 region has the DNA TGTGCCAGTAGTATTCCCGGCCCGGGACAGTTATCCTATGGCTACACCTTC. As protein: CASSIPGPGQLSYGYTF.

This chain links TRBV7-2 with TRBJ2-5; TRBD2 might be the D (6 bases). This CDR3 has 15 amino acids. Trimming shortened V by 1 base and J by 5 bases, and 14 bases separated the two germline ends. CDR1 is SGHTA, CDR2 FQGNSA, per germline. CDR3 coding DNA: TGTGCCAGCAGCTTAGTCATCGGGAGTGTGGAGACCCAGTACTTC. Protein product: CASSLVIGSVETQYF.

For the CDR3, the DNA is TGTGCCAGCAGCCTCAGGGAAACCTACGAGCAGTACTTC. Its protein is CASSLRETYEQYF. The chain employs TRBV7-9 and TRBJ2-7; D is perhaps TRBD1 (5 bases). CDR1 is SEHNR, CDR2 FQNEAQ, per germline (reference sequence). V gave up 5 bases and J gave up 2 bases, with 10 bases separating them. The length of the CDR3 is 13 residues.

The CDR3 protein is CASSTPGQPSYNEQFF. The CDR3 DNA follows: TGTGCCAGTAGTACTCCGGGACAGCCCTCCTACAATGAGCAGTTCTTC. This chain joins TRBV19 and TRBJ2-1; 7 bases match TRBD1. The germline gives CDR1 LNHDA, CDR2 SQIVND (reference sequence). The CDR3 covers 16 residues. The trim removed 4 bases at V and 0 bases at J, leaving 6 bases unmatched.

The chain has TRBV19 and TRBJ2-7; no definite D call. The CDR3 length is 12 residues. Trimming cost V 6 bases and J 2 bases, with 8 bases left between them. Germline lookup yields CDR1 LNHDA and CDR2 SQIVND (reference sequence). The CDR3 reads CASRGWTYEQYF. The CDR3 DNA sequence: TGTGCCAGTAGGGGCTGGACCTACGAGCAGTACTTC.

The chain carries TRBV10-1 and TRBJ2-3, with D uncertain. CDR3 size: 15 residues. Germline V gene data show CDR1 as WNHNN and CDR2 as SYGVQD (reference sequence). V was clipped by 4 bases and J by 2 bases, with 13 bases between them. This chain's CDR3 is CASSAGLLPTDTQYF. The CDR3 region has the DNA TGCGCCAGCAGTGCAGGTTTACTACCCACAGATACGCAGTATTTT.

The CDR3 here is CASSSHRGQGTDTQYF. The CDR3 DNA reads TGTGCCAGCAGTTCCCACAGGGGGCAGGGCACAGATACGCAGTATTTT. The V gene is TRBV6-5, the J gene TRBJ2-3; 9 nucleotides match TRBD1. The CDR3 has 16 residues. Germline V gene lookup returns CDR1 MNHEY and CDR2 SVGAGI. J was trimmed by 1 base and V by 4 bases; bases with no gene match: 6.

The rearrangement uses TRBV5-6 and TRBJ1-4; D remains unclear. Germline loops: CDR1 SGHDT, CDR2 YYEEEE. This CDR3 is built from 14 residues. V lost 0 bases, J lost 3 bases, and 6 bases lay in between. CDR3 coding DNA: TGTGCCAGCAGCTTGGGGGATCCTAATGAAAAACTGTTTTTT. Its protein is CASSLGDPNEKLFF.

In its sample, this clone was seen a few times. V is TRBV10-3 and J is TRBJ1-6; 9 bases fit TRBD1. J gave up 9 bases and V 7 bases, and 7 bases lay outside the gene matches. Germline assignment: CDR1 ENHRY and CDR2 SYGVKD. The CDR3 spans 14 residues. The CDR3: CAIMEGQGGSPLHF. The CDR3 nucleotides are TGTGCCATCATGGAGGGACAGGGAGGTTCACCCCTCCACTTT.

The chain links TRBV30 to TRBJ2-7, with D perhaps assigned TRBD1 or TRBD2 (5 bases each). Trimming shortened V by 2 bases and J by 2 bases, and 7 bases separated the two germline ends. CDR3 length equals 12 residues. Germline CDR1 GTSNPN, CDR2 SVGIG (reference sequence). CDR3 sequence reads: CAWSRGPYEQYF. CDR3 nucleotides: TGTGCCTGGAGTAGGGGACCCTACGAGCAGTACTTC. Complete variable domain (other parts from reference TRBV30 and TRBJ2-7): SQTIHQWPATLVQPVGSPLSLECTVEGTSNPNLYWYRQAAGRGLQLLFYSVGIGQISSEVPQNLSASRPQDRQFILSSKKLLLSDSGFYLCAWSRGPYEQYFGPGTRLTVT.

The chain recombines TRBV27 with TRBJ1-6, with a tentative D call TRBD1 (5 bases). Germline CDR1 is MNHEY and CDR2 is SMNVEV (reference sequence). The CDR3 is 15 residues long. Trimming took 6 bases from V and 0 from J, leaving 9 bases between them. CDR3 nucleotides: TGTGCCAGCAGGGGGCTAGGCTCCTATAATTCACCCCTCCACTTT. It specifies CASRGLGSYNSPLHF.

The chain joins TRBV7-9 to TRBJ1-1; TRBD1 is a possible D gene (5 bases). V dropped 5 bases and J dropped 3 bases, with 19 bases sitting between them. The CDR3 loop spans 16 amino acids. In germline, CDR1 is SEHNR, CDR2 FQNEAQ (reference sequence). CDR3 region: CASSPRTMGLDTEAFF. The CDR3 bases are TGTGCCAGCAGCCCACGGACAATGGGGTTAGACACTGAAGCTTTCTTT.

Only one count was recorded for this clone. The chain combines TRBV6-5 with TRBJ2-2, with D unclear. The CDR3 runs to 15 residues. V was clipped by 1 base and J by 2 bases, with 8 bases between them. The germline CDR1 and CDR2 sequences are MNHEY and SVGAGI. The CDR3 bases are TGTGCCAGCAGTTACTTAAACAGAAACACCGGGGAGCTGTTTTTT. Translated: CASSYLNRNTGELFF.

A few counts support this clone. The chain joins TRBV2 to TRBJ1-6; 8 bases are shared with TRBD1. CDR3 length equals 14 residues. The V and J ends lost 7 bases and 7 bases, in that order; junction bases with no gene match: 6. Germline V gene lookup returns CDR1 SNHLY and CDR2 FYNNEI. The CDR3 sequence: CASNRDRSNSPLHF. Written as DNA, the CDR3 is TGTGCCAGCAATCGGGACAGGTCCAATTCACCCCTCCACTTT.